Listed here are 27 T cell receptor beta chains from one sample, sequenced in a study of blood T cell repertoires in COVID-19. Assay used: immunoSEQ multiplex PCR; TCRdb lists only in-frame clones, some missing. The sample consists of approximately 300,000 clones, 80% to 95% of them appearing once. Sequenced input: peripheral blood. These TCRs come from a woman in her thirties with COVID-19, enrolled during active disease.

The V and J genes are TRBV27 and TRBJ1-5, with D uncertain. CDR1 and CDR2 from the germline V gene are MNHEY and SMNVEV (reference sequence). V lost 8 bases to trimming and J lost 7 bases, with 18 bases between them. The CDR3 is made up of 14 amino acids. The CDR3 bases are TGTGCCAGCGTGGGGAGGGATACCAGCCAGCCCCAGCATTTT. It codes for CASVGRDTSQPQHF.

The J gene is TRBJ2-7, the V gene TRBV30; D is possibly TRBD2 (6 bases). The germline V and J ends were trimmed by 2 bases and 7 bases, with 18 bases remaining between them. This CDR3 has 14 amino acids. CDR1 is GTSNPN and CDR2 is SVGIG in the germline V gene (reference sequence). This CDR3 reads CAWSYGGVIGEQYF. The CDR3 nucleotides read TGTGCCTGGAGTTACGGGGGAGTGATCGGGGAGCAGTACTTC.

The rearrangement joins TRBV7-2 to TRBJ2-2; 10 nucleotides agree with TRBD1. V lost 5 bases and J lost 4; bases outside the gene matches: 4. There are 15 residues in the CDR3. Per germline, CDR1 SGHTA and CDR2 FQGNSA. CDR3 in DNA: TGTGCCAGCAGCCCTTGGACAGGGGGCACCGGGGAGCTGTTTTTT. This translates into CASSPWTGGTGELFF.

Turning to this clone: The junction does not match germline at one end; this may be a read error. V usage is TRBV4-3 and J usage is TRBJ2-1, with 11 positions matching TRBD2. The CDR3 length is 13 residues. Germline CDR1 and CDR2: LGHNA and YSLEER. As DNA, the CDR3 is TGCGCCAGCAGCCAAGCCCTTAGCGGGAGGGTCCTCTTC. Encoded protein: CASSQALSGRVLF.

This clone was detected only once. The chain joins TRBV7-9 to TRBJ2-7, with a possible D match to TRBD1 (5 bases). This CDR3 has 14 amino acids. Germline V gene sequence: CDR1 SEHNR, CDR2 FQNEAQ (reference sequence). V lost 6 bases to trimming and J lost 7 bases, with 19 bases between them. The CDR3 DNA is TGTGCCAGCAGTCCGACGGCCAGGGATTATGAGCAGTACTTC. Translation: CASSPTARDYEQYF.

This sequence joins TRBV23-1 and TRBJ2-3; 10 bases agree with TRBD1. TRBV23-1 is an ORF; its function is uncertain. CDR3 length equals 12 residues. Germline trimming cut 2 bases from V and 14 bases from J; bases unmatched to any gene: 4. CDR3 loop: CASSQDRGLWYF. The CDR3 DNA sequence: TGCGCCAGCAGTCAAGACAGGGGGCTTTGGTATTTT.

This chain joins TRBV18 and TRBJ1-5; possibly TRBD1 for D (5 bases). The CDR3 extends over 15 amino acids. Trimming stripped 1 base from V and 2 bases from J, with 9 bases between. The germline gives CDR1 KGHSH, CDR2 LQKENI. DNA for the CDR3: TGTGCCAGCTCACCACAGGGAGGGGGCAATCAGCCCCAGCATTTT. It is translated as CASSPQGGGNQPQHF.

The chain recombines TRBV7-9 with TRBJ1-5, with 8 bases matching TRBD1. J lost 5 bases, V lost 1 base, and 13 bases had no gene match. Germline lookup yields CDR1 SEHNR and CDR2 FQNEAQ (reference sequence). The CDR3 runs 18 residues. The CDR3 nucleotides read TGTGCCAGCAGCTTAGGTTGGTCGGGACAGGATTGGGATCAGCCCCAGCATTTT. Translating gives CASSLGWSGQDWDQPQHF.

The CDR3 protein is CASSPRAGSEQFF. The CDR3 DNA is TGTGCCAGCAGCCCCCGTGCGGGGTCTGAGCAGTTCTTC. The chain recombines TRBV9 with TRBJ2-1; D is perhaps TRBD2 (6 bases). Trimming pared 4 bases from V and 9 bases from J, leaving 14 bases between. CDR3 length: 13 amino acids. CDR1 is SGDLS, CDR2 YYNGEE, per germline.

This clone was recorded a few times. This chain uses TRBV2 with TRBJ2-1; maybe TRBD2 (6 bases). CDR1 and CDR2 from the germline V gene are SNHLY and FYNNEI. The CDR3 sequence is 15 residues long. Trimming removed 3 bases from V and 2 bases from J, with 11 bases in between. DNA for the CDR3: TGTGCCAGCAGTGACGCGGGGCGGACCTACAATGAGCAGTTCTTC. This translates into CASSDAGRTYNEQFF.

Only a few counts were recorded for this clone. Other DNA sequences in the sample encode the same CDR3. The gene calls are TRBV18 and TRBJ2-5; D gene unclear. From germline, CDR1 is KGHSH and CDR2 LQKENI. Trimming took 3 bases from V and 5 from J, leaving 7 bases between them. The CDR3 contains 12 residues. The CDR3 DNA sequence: TGTGCCAGCTCACCCGAGAGGGAGACCCAGTACTTC. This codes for CASSPERETQYF.

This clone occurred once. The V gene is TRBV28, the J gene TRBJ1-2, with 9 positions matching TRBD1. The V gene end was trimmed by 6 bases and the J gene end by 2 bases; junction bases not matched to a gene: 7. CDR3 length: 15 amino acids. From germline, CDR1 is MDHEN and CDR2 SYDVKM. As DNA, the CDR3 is TGTGCCAGCAGCCCGGACAGGGGAGGGAACTATGGCTACACCTTC. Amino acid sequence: CASSPDRGGNYGYTF.

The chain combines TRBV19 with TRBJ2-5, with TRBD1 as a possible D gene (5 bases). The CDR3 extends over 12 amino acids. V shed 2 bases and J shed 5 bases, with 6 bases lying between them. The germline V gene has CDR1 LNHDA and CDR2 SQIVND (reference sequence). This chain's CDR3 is CASSIKGETQYF. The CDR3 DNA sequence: TGTGCCAGTAGTATAAAGGGGGAGACCCAGTACTTC.

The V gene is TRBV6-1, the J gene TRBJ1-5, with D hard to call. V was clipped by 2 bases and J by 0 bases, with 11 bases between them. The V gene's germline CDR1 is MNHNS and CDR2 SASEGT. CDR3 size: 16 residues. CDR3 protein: CASSESYSYSNQPQHF. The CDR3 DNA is TGTGCCAGCAGTGAAAGCTACAGCTATAGCAATCAGCCCCAGCATTTT.

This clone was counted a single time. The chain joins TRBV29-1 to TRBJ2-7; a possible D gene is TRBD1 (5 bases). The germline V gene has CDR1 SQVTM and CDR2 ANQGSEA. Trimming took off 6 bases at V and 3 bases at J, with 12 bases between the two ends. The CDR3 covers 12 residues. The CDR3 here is CSVSTAIYEQYF. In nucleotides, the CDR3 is TGCAGCGTGTCGACAGCAATCTACGAGCAGTACTTC.

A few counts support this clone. CDR3 in amino acids: CASSRFTTSSYNEQFF. The CDR3 bases are TGTGCCAGTAGCCGTTTCACGACTAGCTCCTACAATGAGCAGTTCTTC. The chain couples TRBV19 to TRBJ2-1, with D perhaps matching TRBD2 (6 bases). Trimming cost V 6 bases and J 0 bases, with 15 bases left between them. The CDR3 is 16 residues long. The germline gives CDR1 LNHDA, CDR2 SQIVND (reference sequence).

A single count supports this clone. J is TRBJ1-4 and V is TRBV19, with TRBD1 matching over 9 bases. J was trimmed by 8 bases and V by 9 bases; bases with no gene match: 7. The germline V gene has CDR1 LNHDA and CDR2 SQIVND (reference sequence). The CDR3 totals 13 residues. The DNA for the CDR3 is TGTGCCAGCAGGACAGGGGTTCGGGAAAAACTGTTTTTT. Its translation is CASRTGVREKLFF.

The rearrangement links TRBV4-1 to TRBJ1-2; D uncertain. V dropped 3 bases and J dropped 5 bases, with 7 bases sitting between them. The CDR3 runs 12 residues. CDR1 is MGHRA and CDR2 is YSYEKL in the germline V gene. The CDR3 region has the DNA TGCGCCAGCAGCCAGAACAGTTATGGCTACACCTTC. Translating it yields CASSQNSYGYTF.

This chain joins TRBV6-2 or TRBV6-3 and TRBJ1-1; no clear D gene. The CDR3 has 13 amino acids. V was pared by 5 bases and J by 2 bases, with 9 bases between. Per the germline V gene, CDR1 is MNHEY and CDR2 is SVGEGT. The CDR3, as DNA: TGTGCCAGCAGTCTCTCCCTTAACACTGAAGCTTTCTTT. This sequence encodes CASSLSLNTEAFF.

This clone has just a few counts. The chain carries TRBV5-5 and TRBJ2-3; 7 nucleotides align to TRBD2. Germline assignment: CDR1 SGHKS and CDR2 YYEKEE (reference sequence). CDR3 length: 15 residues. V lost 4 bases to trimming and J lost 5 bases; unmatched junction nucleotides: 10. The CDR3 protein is CASSRFDAGVDTQYF. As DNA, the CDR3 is TGTGCCAGCAGCCGCTTCGACGCGGGAGTAGATACGCAGTATTTT.

The CDR3 DNA is TGTGCCTGGAACACAGGGGGATCTCAGCCCCAGCATTTT. This encodes CAWNTGGSQPQHF. This chain joins TRBV30 and TRBJ1-5; 8 positions agree with TRBD1. V was clipped by 4 bases and J by 6 bases; unmatched bases: 5. This CDR3 contains 13 residues. Germline V gene sequence: CDR1 GTSNPN, CDR2 SVGIG (reference sequence).

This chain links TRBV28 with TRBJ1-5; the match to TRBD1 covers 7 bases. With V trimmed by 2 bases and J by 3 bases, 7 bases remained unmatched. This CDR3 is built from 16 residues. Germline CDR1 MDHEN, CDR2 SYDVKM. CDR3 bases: TGTGCCAGCAGTTTAAGGGGGCACGGGGCCAATCAGCCCCAGCATTTT. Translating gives CASSLRGHGANQPQHF.

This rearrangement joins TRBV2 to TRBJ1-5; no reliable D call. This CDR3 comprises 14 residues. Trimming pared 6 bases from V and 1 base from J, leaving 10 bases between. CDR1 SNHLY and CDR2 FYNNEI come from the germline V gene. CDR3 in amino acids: CASSPLSSNQPQHF. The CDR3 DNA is TGTGCCAGCAGCCCCTTGTCCAGCAATCAGCCCCAGCATTTT.

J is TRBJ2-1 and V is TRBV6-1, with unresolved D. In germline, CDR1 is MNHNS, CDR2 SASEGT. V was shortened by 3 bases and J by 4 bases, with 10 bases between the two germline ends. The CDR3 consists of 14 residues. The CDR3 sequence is CASSEVVQYNEQFF. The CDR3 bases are TGTGCCAGCAGTGAGGTGGTACAGTACAATGAGCAGTTCTTC.

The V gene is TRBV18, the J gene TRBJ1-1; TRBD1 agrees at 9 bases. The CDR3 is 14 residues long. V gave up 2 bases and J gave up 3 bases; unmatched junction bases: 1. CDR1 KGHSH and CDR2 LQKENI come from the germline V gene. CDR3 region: CASSPGQGYTEAFF. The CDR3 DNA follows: TGTGCCAGCTCACCAGGACAGGGGTACACTGAAGCTTTCTTT. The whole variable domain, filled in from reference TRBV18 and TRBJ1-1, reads NAGVMQNPRHLVRRRGQEARLRCSPMKGHSHVYWYRQLPEEGLKFMVYLQKENIIDESGMPKERFSAEFPKEGPSILRIQQVVRGDSAAYFCASSPGQGYTEAFFGQGTRLTVV.

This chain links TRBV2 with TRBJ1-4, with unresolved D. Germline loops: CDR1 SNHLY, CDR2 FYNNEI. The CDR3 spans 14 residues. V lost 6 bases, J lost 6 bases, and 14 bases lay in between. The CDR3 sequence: CASRYFTRDEKLFF. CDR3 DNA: TGTGCCAGCAGATATTTCACCCGCGATGAAAAACTGTTTTTT.

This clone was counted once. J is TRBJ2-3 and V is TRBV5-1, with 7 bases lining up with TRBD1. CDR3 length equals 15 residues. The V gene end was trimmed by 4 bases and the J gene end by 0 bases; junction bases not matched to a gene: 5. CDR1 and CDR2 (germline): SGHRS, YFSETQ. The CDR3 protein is CASSDRTGSTDTQYF. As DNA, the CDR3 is TGCGCCAGCAGCGATAGGACAGGCAGCACAGATACGCAGTATTTT.